The 10 T cell receptor beta chains reported below all come from one sample, sequenced in a study of cytomegalovirus exposure and HLA in healthy donors. The PCR ran on 60 Vbeta and 13 Jbeta primers. Profiling relied on immunoSEQ multiplex PCR, and the TCRdb table lists in-frame clones only, not all of them. The data contain 150,000 to 200,000 clones, 65% to 90% of them singletons. The sequencing sample was made of PBMCs. Source of these receptors: a woman aged 50 to 60 in good health and CMV-seronegative.

The V and J genes are TRBV27 and TRBJ2-7; tentatively, D is TRBD2 (6 bases). Germline CDR1 and CDR2: MNHEY and SMNVEV (reference sequence). CDR3 length: 15 amino acids. The germline V and J ends were trimmed by 6 bases and 7 bases, with 22 bases remaining between them. Written as DNA, the CDR3 is TGTGCCAGCAGCCCGATGTCGGTGGGGGGATGGGAGCAGTACTTC. This translates into CASSPMSVGGWEQYF.

The rearrangement uses TRBV7-2 and TRBJ2-5; 7 positions match TRBD2. J was trimmed by 4 bases and V by 5 bases; bases with no gene match: 13. CDR1 SGHTA and CDR2 FQGNSA come from the germline V gene. The CDR3 length is 16 residues. The chain's CDR3 is CASSPRRAGMAETQYF. As DNA, the CDR3 is TGTGCCAGCAGCCCGCGTAGAGCGGGAATGGCAGAGACCCAGTACTTC.

The rearrangement uses TRBV11-2 and TRBJ1-5; the D gene is possibly TRBD1 (5 bases). The CDR3 is 14 amino acids. Trimming stripped 0 bases from V and 2 bases from J, with 5 bases between. Looked up from germline, CDR1 is SGHAT and CDR2 is FQNNGV. The DNA of the CDR3 is TGTGCCAGCAGCTTAGAGGGGCGCAATCAGCCCCAGCATTTT. Protein: CASSLEGRNQPQHF.

The CDR3 DNA reads TGTGCCAGCAGCTTGCGGGAGCAAGGATCTTACAATGAGCAGTTCTTC. It yields the protein CASSLREQGSYNEQFF. V and J are TRBV7-3 and TRBJ2-1; 7 bases agree with TRBD2. Trimming took 3 bases from V and 4 from J; bases not matched to a gene: 9. This CDR3 spans 16 amino acids. Per germline, CDR1 SGHTA and CDR2 FQGTGA.

This clone was picked up one time. J is TRBJ1-2 and V is TRBV20-1; D not resolved. V lost 3 bases to trimming and J lost 5 bases, with 7 bases between them. Germline CDR1 is DFQATT and CDR2 is SNEGSKA (reference sequence). The CDR3 covers 11 residues. The CDR3 reads CSARASYGYTF. The CDR3 nucleotides are TGCAGTGCTAGGGCATCTTATGGCTACACCTTC.

This rearrangement joins TRBV28 to TRBJ1-5; no firm D call. The length of the CDR3 is 15 residues. V shed 3 bases and J shed 0 bases, with 9 bases lying between them. Germline lookup yields CDR1 MDHEN and CDR2 SYDVKM. CDR3 sequence (DNA): TGTGCCAGCAGTTTTAGGAGTAATAGCAATCAGCCCCAGCATTTT. It specifies CASSFRSNSNQPQHF.

This CDR3 reads CSVETNRDRGSDTQYF. CDR3 nucleotides: TGCAGCGTTGAAACGAACCGGGACAGGGGATCAGATACGCAGTATTTT. This sequence joins TRBV29-1 and TRBJ2-3; the match to TRBD1 covers 10 bases. This CDR3 has 16 residues. J gave up 4 bases and V 2 bases, and 9 bases lay outside the gene matches. Germline V gives CDR1 SQVTM, CDR2 ANQGSEA.

The genes are TRBV7-8 and TRBJ2-5; a weak D match, TRBD1 (7 bases). Trimming removed 4 bases at V and 5 bases at J, with 17 bases between. The CDR3 runs 15 residues. Germline V gene data show CDR1 as SGHVS and CDR2 as FQNEAQ. The CDR3 sequence: CASSSMTGRWETQYF. The CDR3 nucleotides are TGTGCCAGCAGCTCCATGACAGGGAGGTGGGAGACCCAGTACTTC.

This clone was counted a single time. The rearrangement links TRBV27 to TRBJ2-1, with 7 bases fitting TRBD1. Trimming removed 7 bases from V and 8 bases from J; junction bases left unmatched: 14. The CDR3 covers 15 residues. CDR1 and CDR2 from the germline V gene are MNHEY and SMNVEV (reference sequence). For the CDR3, the DNA is TGTGCCAGCACCTACAGGGGAATAGGGAGCGATGAGCAGTTCTTC. This gives the protein CASTYRGIGSDEQFF.

The genes are TRBV7-2 and TRBJ2-5; 13 positions agree with TRBD2. The CDR3 has 18 amino acids. Germline trimming cut 5 bases from V and 4 bases from J; bases unmatched to any gene: 13. Germline-derived CDR1 and CDR2 are SGHTA and FQGNSA. CDR3 bases: TGTGCCAGCAGCCCCGGACTAGCGGGAGTGGGGTCGCGAGAGACCCAGTACTTC. Its translation: CASSPGLAGVGSRETQYF.